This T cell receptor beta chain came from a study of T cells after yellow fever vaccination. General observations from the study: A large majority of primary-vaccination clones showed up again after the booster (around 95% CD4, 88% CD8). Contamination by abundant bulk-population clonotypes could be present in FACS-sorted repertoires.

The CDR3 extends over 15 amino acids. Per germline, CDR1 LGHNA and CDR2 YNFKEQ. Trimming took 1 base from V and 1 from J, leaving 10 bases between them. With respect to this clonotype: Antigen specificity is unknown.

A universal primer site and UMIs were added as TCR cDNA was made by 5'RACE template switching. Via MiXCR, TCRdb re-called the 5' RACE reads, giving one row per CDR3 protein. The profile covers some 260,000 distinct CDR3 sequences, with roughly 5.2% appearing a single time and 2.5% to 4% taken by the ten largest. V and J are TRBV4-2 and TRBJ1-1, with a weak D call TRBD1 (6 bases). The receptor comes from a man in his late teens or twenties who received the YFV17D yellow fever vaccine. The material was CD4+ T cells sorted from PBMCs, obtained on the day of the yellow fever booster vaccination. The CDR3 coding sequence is TGTGCCAGCAGCCAAGGCCGGGGGGCGAACACTGAAGCTTTCTTT. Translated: CASSQGRGANTEAFF.